The following is a T cell receptor beta chain sequence with its context. This sample was included in a study of blood T cell repertoires in COVID-19. The authors' processing: How many nucleated cells were present was estimated from reference gene primer amplification. Data came from immunoSEQ multiplex PCR; TCRdb stores just in-frame clones and leaves some out. V and J calls and clone size are as listed in that table; D and trimming were resolved from the DNA. The sample records 250,000 to 350,000 clones, 85% to 90% being singletons. The CDR3 spans 15 residues. Germline CDR1 is MNHEY and CDR2 is SMNVEV (reference sequence). The V gene lost 1 base and the J gene lost 4 bases, with 13 bases spanning the gap.

V and J are TRBV27 and TRBJ1-1, with TRBD1 as a possible D gene (6 bases). The sequence derives from a young man with acute or convalescent COVID-19. The sequenced sample was peripheral blood. The CDR3 DNA is TGTGCCAGCAGTTTATATCCAGGGGATGGCACTGAAGCTTTCTTT. As protein: CASSLYPGDGTEAFF.